These 30 T cell receptor beta chains were all obtained from the same sample, sequenced in a study of T-cell reconstitution after alpha-beta-depleted transplantation in children. It was with unique molecular identifiers that the TCRbeta library was prepared. Each CDR3 protein is one row after TCRdb ran MiXCR on the PCR reads. Here the sample spans a few hundred thousand distinct CDR3 sequences, around 13% being singletons. The sample here was PBMCs, mostly from graft donor cells, taken 360 days after TCRalphabeta/CD19-depleted stem cell transplant. The receptor set was obtained from a male patient between 5 and 17 years old who had a stem cell transplant for acute myeloid leukemia, so the T cells may come from the graft donor.

This clonotype was detected ten times or more. The V gene is TRBV6-5, the J gene TRBJ2-7, with D possibly being TRBD2 (6 bases). The ends were cut back, 6 bases at V and 5 bases at J, with 11 bases in the middle. Germline V lookup: CDR1 MNHEY, CDR2 SVGAGI. The CDR3 length is 12 residues. The CDR3, as DNA: TGTGCCAGCAGAGACGGGAGAAACGAGCAGTACTTC. Its translation: CASRDGRNEQYF.

This clonotype has a handful of counts. J is TRBJ2-5 and V is TRBV4-3; D unclear. V was shortened by 4 bases and J by 5 bases, with 14 bases between the two germline ends. The length of the CDR3 is 14 residues. CDR1 is LGHNA and CDR2 is YSLEER in the germline V gene. DNA of the CDR3: TGCGCCAGCAGCCCCAAGGTCAAACGGGAGACCCAGTACTTC. This codes for CASSPKVKRETQYF.

There are many counts of this clonotype. Here the CDR3 reads CASSQGLAGATNTGELFF. The CDR3 DNA reads TGTGCCAGCAGCCAGGGACTAGCGGGGGCCACGAACACCGGGGAGCTGTTTTTT. The chain is built from TRBV3-1 and TRBJ2-2; 14 positions agree with TRBD2. The CDR3 length is 18 residues. Germline CDR1 is LGHDT and CDR2 is YNNKEL (reference sequence). V was clipped by 3 bases and J by 0 bases; unmatched bases: 3. The whole variable domain, remainder taken from reference TRBV3-1 and TRBJ2-2, is DTAVSQTPKYLVTQMGNDKSIKCEQNLGHDTMYWYKQDSKKFLKIMFSYNNKELIINETVPNRFSPKSPDKAHLNLHINSLELGDSAVYFCASSQGLAGATNTGELFFGEGSRLTVL.

This clonotype has a handful of counts. The chain couples TRBV7-3 to TRBJ2-3, with 14 bases matching TRBD2. The V and J ends lost 5 bases and 5 bases, in that order; junction bases with no gene match: 6. Germline lookup yields CDR1 SGHTA and CDR2 FQGTGA. This CDR3 region has 16 residues. The CDR3 spells CASSPTSGRVEDTQYF. The CDR3 DNA follows: TGTGCCAGCAGCCCGACTAGCGGGAGGGTGGAAGATACGCAGTATTTT. The full variable domain, its missing parts supplied by reference TRBV7-3 and TRBJ2-3, is GAGVSQTPSNKVTEKGKYVELRCDPISGHTALYWYRQSLGQGPEFLIYFQGTGAADDSGLPNDRFFAVRPEGSVSTLKIQRTERGDSAVYLCASSPTSGRVEDTQYFGPGTRLTVL.

The gene calls are TRBV24-1 and TRBJ2-3, with a weak D call TRBD1 (5 bases). The CDR3 is made up of 13 amino acids. CDR1 is KGHDR, CDR2 SFDVKD, per germline. V was pared by 5 bases and J by 13 bases, with 18 bases between. CDR3 region: CATSAAGQNWKYF. The CDR3 DNA follows: TGTGCCACCAGTGCCGCCGGACAAAATTGGAAGTATTTT.

This clonotype has at least ten counts. The gene calls are TRBV7-2 and TRBJ2-3; 7 bases line up with TRBD2. Germline V gene data show CDR1 as SGHTA and CDR2 as FQGNSA. The CDR3 is 15 residues long. V gave up 3 bases and J gave up 3 bases; unmatched junction bases: 6. CDR3 loop: CASSFGGSRTDTQYF. The CDR3 bases are TGTGCCAGCAGCTTCGGCGGGAGTCGGACAGATACGCAGTATTTT. The complete variable domain, with remaining parts taken from reference TRBV7-2 and TRBJ2-3, reads GAGVSQSPSNKVTEKGKDVELRCDPISGHTALYWYRQSLGQGLEFLIYFQGNSAPDKSGLPSDRFSAERTGGSVSTLTIQRTQQEDSAVYLCASSFGGSRTDTQYFGPGTRLTVL.

This clonotype has a handful of counts. The chain links TRBV7-2 to TRBJ2-7, with D perhaps TRBD2 (5 bases). The V end was cut by 4 bases, the J end by 3 bases, with 10 bases between. Germline V CDR1 and CDR2: SGHTA, FQGNSA. This CDR3 contains 13 residues. CDR3: CASSSQRHYEQYF. CDR3 in DNA: TGTGCCAGCAGCTCGCAGCGGCACTACGAGCAGTACTTC. Complete variable domain (other parts from reference TRBV7-2 and TRBJ2-7): GAGVSQSPSNKVTEKGKDVELRCDPISGHTALYWYRQSLGQGLEFLIYFQGNSAPDKSGLPSDRFSAERTGGSVSTLTIQRTQQEDSAVYLCASSSQRHYEQYFGPGTRLTVT.

The CDR3 DNA sequence: TGTGCCAGCAGCCTTGGGACGGTAAATTCACCCCTCCACTTT. This sequence encodes CASSLGTVNSPLHF. The chain has TRBV14 and TRBJ1-6, with a possible D match to TRBD1 (5 bases). Germline lookup yields CDR1 SGHDN and CDR2 FVKESK. The CDR3 is made up of 14 amino acids. V was trimmed by 4 bases and J by 7 bases, leaving 11 bases between them.

The V and J genes are TRBV20-1 and TRBJ2-3; TRBD2 matches at 12 bases. Trimming at V came to 5 bases and at J to 6 bases, leaving 15 bases not matched to a gene. This CDR3 region has 17 residues. Per germline, CDR1 DFQATT and CDR2 SNEGSKA (reference sequence). In DNA form, the CDR3 reads TGCAGTGCTCCCGGGGGGTCGACTAGCGGGAGACGTGATACGCAGTATTTT. Translating it yields CSAPGGSTSGRRDTQYF.

In its sample, this clonotype was seen many times. V gene TRBV24-1 combines with J gene TRBJ2-1; the D gene could be TRBD1 or TRBD2 (5 bases each). This CDR3 spans 13 amino acids. The germline V gene has CDR1 KGHDR and CDR2 SFDVKD. Deletions cut 3 bases from V and 3 bases from J, with 5 bases between. This chain's CDR3 is CATSDGGYNEQFF. DNA for the CDR3: TGTGCCACCAGTGATGGGGGCTACAATGAGCAGTTCTTC.

This clonotype turned up a few times. This chain joins TRBV7-9 and TRBJ2-1; TRBD1 aligns across 9 bases. There are 14 residues in the CDR3. Trimming removed 3 bases from V and 7 bases from J; junction bases left unmatched: 4. CDR1 is SEHNR and CDR2 is FQNEAQ in the germline V gene (reference sequence). The CDR3, as DNA: TGTGCCAGCAGCTTCATCGACAGGGGGAATGAGCAGTTCTTC. Amino acid sequence: CASSFIDRGNEQFF.

This clonotype was counted only a few times. The rearrangement links TRBV11-2 to TRBJ2-7; D is tentatively TRBD1 or TRBD2 (5 bases each). Trimming removed 5 bases at V and 2 bases at J, with 10 bases between. This CDR3 region has 13 residues. Germline V lookup: CDR1 SGHAT, CDR2 FQNNGV. DNA of the CDR3: TGTGCCAGCAGCGTGGGACGAGCCTACGAGCAGTACTTC. Protein: CASSVGRAYEQYF.

The chain is built from TRBV5-1 and TRBJ2-7; TRBD1 is a possible D gene (6 bases). CDR1 is SGHRS, CDR2 YFSETQ, per germline. The CDR3 is 15 residues long. The germline V and J ends were trimmed by 1 base and 1 base, with 12 bases remaining between them. The DNA of the CDR3 is TGCGCCAGCAGCTTGAGGCCAGGGGAGTCCTACGAGCAGTACTTC. Its protein is CASSLRPGESYEQYF.

V usage is TRBV28 and J usage is TRBJ1-4, with TRBD1 as a possible D gene (6 bases). Germline V gene sequence: CDR1 MDHEN, CDR2 SYDVKM. The V and J ends lost 6 bases and 2 bases respectively, with 10 bases between them. CDR3 length: 14 residues. The DNA of the CDR3 is TGTGCCAGCAGGAGGGGGACTACTAATGAAAAACTGTTTTTT. It translates to CASRRGTTNEKLFF. Together with reference TRBV28 and TRBJ1-4, the CDR3 gives the full variable domain: DVKVTQSSRYLVKRTGEKVFLECVQDMDHENMFWYRQDPGLGLRLIYFSYDVKMKEKGDIPEGYSVSREKKERFSLILESASTNQTSMYLCASRRGTTNEKLFFGSGTQLSVL.

In DNA, the CDR3 is TGTGCCAGCAACGGGGGGGCGAGGCCCAGCTCCTACGAGCAGTACTTC. Translated: CASNGGARPSSYEQYF. The V and J genes are TRBV7-2 and TRBJ2-7, with 8 bases matching TRBD2. V lost 7 bases to trimming and J lost 0 bases; unmatched junction nucleotides: 11. Germline V CDR1 and CDR2: SGHTA, FQGNSA. The CDR3 contains 16 residues. Based on the CDR3 plus reference TRBV7-2 and TRBJ2-7, the full variable domain is GAGVSQSPSNKVTEKGKDVELRCDPISGHTALYWYRQSLGQGLEFLIYFQGNSAPDKSGLPSDRFSAERTGGSVSTLTIQRTQQEDSAVYLCASNGGARPSSYEQYFGPGTRLTVT.

Comment on this clonotype: A read error may be the cause here, since a much bigger clone is one base away. The rearrangement joins TRBV6-2 or TRBV6-3 to TRBJ2-4; 7 nucleotides align to TRBD2. Germline CDR1 and CDR2: MNHEY and SVGEGT. V was clipped by 5 bases and J by 2 bases; unmatched bases: 12. The CDR3 is 17 residues long. The CDR3 loop reads CASSPFGGGLTKNIQYF. The CDR3 region has the DNA TGTGCCAGCAGTCCCTTCGGGGGAGGGCTCACCAAAAACATTCAGTACTTC.

In its sample, this clonotype was seen many times. The gene calls are TRBV28 and TRBJ2-7, with 8 positions matching TRBD1. The CDR3 has 16 residues. V gave up 6 bases and J gave up 2 bases; unmatched junction bases: 12. Germline CDR1 and CDR2: MDHEN and SYDVKM. The CDR3 DNA sequence: TGTGCCAGCAGAGCTTTACAGGGGGATTGGGCCTACGAGCAGTACTTC. This codes for CASRALQGDWAYEQYF.

This clonotype has just one count. The chain has TRBV10-3 and TRBJ2-5, with 10 bases aligning to TRBD1. This CDR3 has 16 residues. With V trimmed by 8 bases and J by 5 bases, 14 bases remained unmatched. CDR1 is ENHRY, CDR2 SYGVKD, per germline. The CDR3: CAIRNGDRGEWETQYF. The CDR3 region has the DNA TGTGCCATCCGCAACGGGGACAGGGGCGAGTGGGAGACCCAGTACTTC.

V and J are TRBV7-2 and TRBJ2-2, with D maybe TRBD1 (7 bases). This CDR3 is 15 amino acids long. From germline, CDR1 is SGHTA and CDR2 FQGNSA. Trimming removed 3 bases at V and 5 bases at J, with 13 bases between. The CDR3 spells CASSLGPGGTGELFF. CDR3 in DNA: TGTGCCAGCAGCTTGGGCCCAGGGGGGACCGGGGAGCTGTTTTTT.

This clonotype was detected a few times. This rearrangement joins TRBV12-3 or TRBV12-4 to TRBJ2-5, with 8 bases that match TRBD1. CDR3 length: 16 residues. V shed 5 bases, J shed 1 base, and the junction held 9 bases outside the gene matches. This CDR3 reads CASSPLVGQGQETQYF. The CDR3 nucleotides read TGTGCCAGCAGTCCCCTAGTAGGACAGGGCCAAGAGACCCAGTACTTC.

The sample holds a few counts of this clonotype. V and J are TRBV24-1 and TRBJ2-1; D unresolved. Trimming cost V 4 bases and J 4 bases, with 22 bases left between them. The germline gives CDR1 KGHDR, CDR2 SFDVKD. This CDR3 spans 18 amino acids. The CDR3 reads CATSDPSPRKGMYNEQFF. The DNA of the CDR3 is TGTGCCACCAGTGACCCCTCCCCGCGGAAGGGTATGTACAATGAGCAGTTCTTC.

This clonotype showed up many times. This chain uses TRBV28 with TRBJ2-7; 8 positions agree with TRBD1. The trim removed 7 bases at V and 1 base at J, leaving 6 bases unmatched. The CDR3 is 14 residues long. Germline V gene lookup returns CDR1 MDHEN and CDR2 SYDVKM. DNA for the CDR3: TGTGCCAGCATCGTTACAGGGGGGTCCTACGAGCAGTACTTC. This translates into CASIVTGGSYEQYF.

This clonotype was recorded at least ten times. The V call is TRBV20-1, the J call TRBJ1-1; 9 positions agree with TRBD1. Germline V gene sequence: CDR1 DFQATT, CDR2 SNEGSKA (reference sequence). J lost 5 bases, V lost 5 bases, and 9 bases had no gene match. The length of the CDR3 is 14 residues. CDR3 protein: CSAVSDRGGTEAFF. As DNA, the CDR3 is TGCAGTGCTGTTTCGGACAGGGGAGGGACTGAAGCTTTCTTT.

This clonotype was found a few times. This rearrangement joins TRBV5-1 to TRBJ1-1; D is unclear. The CDR3 covers 13 residues. Germline-derived CDR1 and CDR2 are SGHRS and YFSETQ. V was shortened by 1 base and J by 8 bases, with 12 bases between the two germline ends. CDR3 sequence (DNA): TGCGCCAGCAGCTTGCGTTCAGATCGAGAAGCTTTCTTT. Translation gives CASSLRSDREAFF.

There are a few counts of this clonotype. This chain uses TRBV4-3 with TRBJ2-7; 14 nucleotides line up with TRBD2. The CDR3 runs 17 residues. CDR1 LGHNA and CDR2 YSLEER come from the germline V gene. V was clipped by 4 bases and J by 2 bases; unmatched bases: 7. Here the CDR3 DNA reads TGCGCCAGCAGCCGTGGGACTAGCGGGAGCCATACCTACGAGCAGTACTTC. Amino acids: CASSRGTSGSHTYEQYF.

This clonotype was counted many times. The chain couples TRBV28 to TRBJ2-7; TRBD1 is a possible D gene (5 bases). Germline V gives CDR1 MDHEN, CDR2 SYDVKM. The CDR3 extends over 12 amino acids. Between the trimmed V and J ends, which lost 5 bases and 3 bases, there was a span of 8 bases. CDR3 region: CASSVRDYEQYF. CDR3 DNA sequence: TGTGCCAGCAGTGTCAGGGACTACGAGCAGTACTTC. Full variable domain (missing parts from reference TRBV28 and TRBJ2-7): DVKVTQSSRYLVKRTGEKVFLECVQDMDHENMFWYRQDPGLGLRLIYFSYDVKMKEKGDIPEGYSVSREKKERFSLILESASTNQTSMYLCASSVRDYEQYFGPGTRLTVT.

The chain couples TRBV7-2 to TRBJ2-5, with TRBD1 identical over 11 bases. This CDR3 has 15 residues. Losses at the gene ends were 5 bases for V and 5 bases for J; bases not matched to a gene: 7. Germline V gene sequence: CDR1 SGHTA, CDR2 FQGNSA. The CDR3 DNA is TGTGCCAGCAGCGCCTGGGACAGGGGGTGGGAGACCCAGTACTTC. This sequence encodes CASSAWDRGWETQYF.

At least ten counts were recorded for this clonotype. V usage is TRBV29-1 and J usage is TRBJ2-3; 8 bases are a match to TRBD1. The CDR3 runs 16 residues. V lost 1 base and J lost 0; bases outside the gene matches: 6. The germline V gene has CDR1 SQVTM and CDR2 ANQGSEA. The DNA for the CDR3 is TGCAGCGTTGAAGTCAGGGGGGACAGGAGCACAGATACGCAGTATTTT. Translating gives CSVEVRGDRSTDTQYF.

This clonotype appeared many times. The chain employs TRBV28 and TRBJ2-5, with 9 nucleotides matching TRBD1. Per germline, CDR1 MDHEN and CDR2 SYDVKM. V shed 6 bases and J 5 bases; nucleotides not matched to a gene: 10. CDR3 size: 15 residues. The CDR3 DNA reads as TGTGCCAGCAGCCCCGGCACAGGGGGCGGTGAGACCCAGTACTTC. Translated, it gives CASSPGTGGGETQYF.

This clonotype was seen at least ten times. The chain employs TRBV6-4 and TRBJ2-2, with no clear D. This CDR3 is built from 13 residues. The germline CDR1 and CDR2 sequences are MRHNA and SNTAGT. The V and J ends lost 2 bases and 4 bases respectively, with 5 bases between them. The DNA for the CDR3 is TGTGCCAGCAGTGACCAGTTCACCGGGGAGCTGTTTTTT. Translating it yields CASSDQFTGELFF.